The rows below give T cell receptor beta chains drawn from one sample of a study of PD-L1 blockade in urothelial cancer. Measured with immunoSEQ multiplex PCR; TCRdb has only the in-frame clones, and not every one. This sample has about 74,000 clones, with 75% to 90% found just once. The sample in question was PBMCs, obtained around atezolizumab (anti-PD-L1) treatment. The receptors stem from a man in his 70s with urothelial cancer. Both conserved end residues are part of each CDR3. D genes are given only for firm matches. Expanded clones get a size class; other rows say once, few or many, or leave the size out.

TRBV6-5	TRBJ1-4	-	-	CASSYLRGGEKLFF	TGTGCCAGCAGTTATCTTCGGGGGGGGGAAAAACTGTTTTTT
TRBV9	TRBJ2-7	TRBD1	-	CASSSQEGGGDEQYF	TGTGCCAGCAGCTCCCAAGAAGGGGGCGGCGACGAGCAGTACTTC
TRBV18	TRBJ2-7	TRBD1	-	CASSPGTGFSYEQYF	TGTGCCAGCTCACCGGGGACAGGGTTCTCCTACGAGCAGTACTTC
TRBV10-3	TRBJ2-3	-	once	CAISEYGQPDTQYF	TGTGCCATCAGTGAATACGGACAGCCAGATACGCAGTATTTT
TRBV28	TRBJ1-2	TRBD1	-	CASSLPGTGDLLYGYTF	TGTGCCAGCAGTTTACCAGGGACAGGCGACTTACTCTATGGCTACACCTTC
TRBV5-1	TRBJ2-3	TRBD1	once	CASSIPSGLGGAPDTQYF	TGCGCCAGCAGCATTCCGTCCGGCTTAGGGGGCGCCCCCGATACGCAGTATTTT
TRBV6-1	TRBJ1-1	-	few	CASSDQGRANTEAFF	TGTGCCAGCAGTGATCAGGGCAGGGCCAACACTGAAGCTTTCTTT
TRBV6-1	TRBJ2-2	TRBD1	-	CASSAVRGRTGELFF	TGTGCCAGCAGTGCGGTGAGGGGGCGCACCGGGGAGCTGTTTTTT
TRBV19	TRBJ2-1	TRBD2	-	CASTGRVASGYNEQFF	TGTGCCAGTACCGGAAGGGTAGCTAGCGGTTACAATGAGCAGTTCTTC
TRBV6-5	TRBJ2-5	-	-	CASSRGTTQETQYF	TGTGCCAGCAGCCGCGGGACGACACAAGAGACCCAGTACTTC
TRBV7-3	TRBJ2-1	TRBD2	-	CASSPRSGGGTYNEQFF	TGTGCCAGCAGCCCACGAAGCGGCGGGGGGACCTACAATGAGCAGTTCTTC
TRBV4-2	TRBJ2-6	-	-	CASSPAGTPSSGANVLTF	TGTGCCAGCAGCCCGGCCGGGACACCTTCCTCTGGGGCCAACGTCCTGACTTTC
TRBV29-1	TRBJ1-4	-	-	CSVRRANEKLFF	TGCAGCGTCCGGAGGGCTAATGAAAAACTGTTTTTT
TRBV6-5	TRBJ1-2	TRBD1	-	CASSRGTGIGGYTF	TGTGCCAGCAGTCGCGGGACAGGGATTGGGGGCTACACCTTC
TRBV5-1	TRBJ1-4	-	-	CASSLAAGNEKLFF	TGCGCCAGCAGCTTGGCCGCAGGGAATGAAAAACTGTTTTTT
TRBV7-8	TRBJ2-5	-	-	CASSLISGNNRETQYF	TGTGCCAGCAGCTTAATTTCCGGGAATAATAGGGAGACCCAGTACTTC
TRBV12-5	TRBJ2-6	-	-	CASANSGANVLTF	TGTGCTAGTGCCAATAGTGGGGCCAACGTCCTGACTTTC
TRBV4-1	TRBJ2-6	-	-	CASSRMTGSGANVLTF	TGCGCCAGCAGCCGCATGACAGGCTCTGGGGCCAACGTCCTGACTTTC
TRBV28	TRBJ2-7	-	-	CASSLVKGLDEQYF	TGTGCCAGCAGTTTAGTTAAGGGGCTCGACGAGCAGTACTTC
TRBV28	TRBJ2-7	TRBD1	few	CASSLGGTGWNEQYF	TGTGCCAGCAGCCTAGGGGGGACAGGGTGGAACGAGCAGTACTTC
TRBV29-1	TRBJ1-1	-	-	CSVVRGSRGNTEAFF	TGCAGCGTTGTCCGGGGGAGTAGAGGGAACACTGAAGCTTTCTTT
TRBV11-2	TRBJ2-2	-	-	CASSLGQTTTNTGELFF	TGTGCCAGCAGCTTAGGCCAGACCACTACAAACACCGGGGAGCTGTTTTTT
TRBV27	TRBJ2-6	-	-	CASSLVGSGANVLTF	TGTGCCAGCAGTTTAGTCGGGTCTGGGGCCAACGTCCTGACTTTC
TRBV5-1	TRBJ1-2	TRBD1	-	CASSPLKTGGRYGYTF	TGCGCCAGCAGCCCCCTTAAGACAGGGGGTCGCTATGGCTACACCTTC
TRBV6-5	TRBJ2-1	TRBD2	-	CASSYLAGVSEQFF	TGTGCCAGCAGTTACTTAGCGGGAGTAAGTGAGCAGTTCTTC
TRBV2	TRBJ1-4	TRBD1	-	CASSEQGAANEKLFF	TGTGCCAGCAGCGAACAGGGGGCGGCTAATGAAAAACTGTTTTTT
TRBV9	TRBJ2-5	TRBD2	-	CASSVAAGDQETQYF	TGTGCCAGCAGCGTAGCAGCGGGAGACCAAGAGACCCAGTACTTC
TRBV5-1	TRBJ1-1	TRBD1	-	CASSSGQGAYTEAFF	TGCGCCAGCAGCTCTGGACAGGGGGCCTACACTGAAGCTTTCTTT
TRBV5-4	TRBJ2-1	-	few	CASSLGAGDPYNEQFF	TGTGCCAGCAGCCTGGGGGCGGGAGACCCCTACAATGAGCAGTTCTTC
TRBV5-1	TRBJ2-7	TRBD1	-	CASSSGAGQGAIEQYF	TGCGCCAGCAGCTCGGGGGCGGGACAGGGGGCTATCGAGCAGTACTTC
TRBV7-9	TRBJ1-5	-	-	CASSTRFQGKSNQPQHF	TGTGCCAGCAGCACACGATTCCAGGGCAAGAGCAATCAGCCCCAGCATTTT
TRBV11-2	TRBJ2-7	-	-	CASSQFTPGLMIYEQYF	TGTGCCAGCAGTCAGTTCACTCCGGGACTGATGATCTACGAGCAGTACTTC
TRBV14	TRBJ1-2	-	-	CASSQERLSYGYTF	TGTGCCAGCAGCCAAGAGAGACTCTCCTATGGCTACACCTTC
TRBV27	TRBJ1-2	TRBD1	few	CASSSGQLYTF	TGTGCCAGCAGTTCGGGACAGCTCTACACCTTC
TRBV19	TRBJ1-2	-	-	CASSTRAQGANYGYTF	TGTGCCAGTAGTACGAGAGCCCAGGGCGCTAACTATGGCTACACCTTC
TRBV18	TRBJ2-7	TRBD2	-	CASSLLAGVDEQYF	TGTGCCAGCTCACTACTAGCGGGAGTGGACGAGCAGTACTTC
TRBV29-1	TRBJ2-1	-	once	CSVEDLRASRRSRVNEQFF	TGCAGCGTTGAAGATCTTAGGGCTAGCCGACGGTCCCGCGTCAATGAGCAGTTCTTC
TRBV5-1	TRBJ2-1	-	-	CASSLEGGGPYNEQFF	TGCGCCAGCAGCTTGGAGGGTGGAGGGCCCTACAATGAGCAGTTCTTC
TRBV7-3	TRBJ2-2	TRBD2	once	CASSLDTSGRGELFF	TGTGCCAGCAGCTTAGACACTAGCGGGCGCGGGGAGCTGTTTTTT
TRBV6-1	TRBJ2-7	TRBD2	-	CASSEAGLAGYEQYF	TGTGCCAGCAGTGAGGCGGGACTAGCGGGCTACGAGCAGTACTTC
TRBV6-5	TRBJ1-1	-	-	CASSYRVATGATEAFF	TGTGCCAGCAGTTACAGGGTAGCGACGGGTGCGACTGAAGCTTTCTTT
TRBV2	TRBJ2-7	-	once	CASSSGEQYF	TGTGCCAGCAGTTCCGGCGAGCAGTACTTC
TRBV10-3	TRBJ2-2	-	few	CAISEVLQGFAGELFF	TGTGCCATCAGTGAGGTGTTACAGGGTTTCGCCGGGGAGCTGTTTTTT
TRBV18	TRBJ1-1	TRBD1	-	CASSQTPQGPTNTEAFF	TGTGCCAGCTCACAAACCCCACAGGGGCCTACTAACACTGAAGCTTTCTTT
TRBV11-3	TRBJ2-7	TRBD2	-	CASSSTSGRYEQYF	TGTGCCAGCAGTTCGACTAGCGGGAGGTACGAGCAGTACTTC
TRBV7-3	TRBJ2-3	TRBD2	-	CASSQRRASGTSTDTQYF	TGTGCCAGCAGCCAGAGGCGGGCTAGCGGAACGAGCACAGATACGCAGTATTTT
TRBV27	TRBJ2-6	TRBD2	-	CASSTSLLGGSPTGANVLTF	TGTGCCAGCAGTACATCCCTCCTCGGGGGGTCTCCTACTGGGGCCAACGTCCTGACTTTC
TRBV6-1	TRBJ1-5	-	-	CASSEFSPRNQPQHF	TGTGCCAGCAGTGAATTCTCCCCCAGAAATCAGCCCCAGCATTTT